The text below deals with one T cell receptor beta chain. The antigen is undetermined. This specimen comes from a study of T-cell memory formation after mild COVID-19. Overall study: Among the donors, TCR clusters were largely specific to each donor.

CDR3 length: 14 amino acids. With 6 bases removed from V and 0 bases from J, the gap between germline ends came to 9 bases. CDR1 MDHEN and CDR2 SYDVKM come from the germline V gene. TCRdb redid the calling of the 5' RACE reads with MiXCR, one entry per CDR3 protein. The table lists a few hundred thousand distinct CDR3 sequences, nearly 25% of them singletons. Whole-study results and caveats: CD4+ contracting clones were mainly CM and EM; CD8+ ones, EMRA. The finding that pre-infection memory included some responding clones suggested that cross-reactive memory joined. Clones that got smaller from day 15 to 85 had even CD4/CD8, while clones growing later tipped toward CD4+.

The sequencing sample was made of PBMCs or a T cell subset sorted from them (not recorded which). This chain links TRBV28 with TRBJ1-3; D remains unclear. The receptor was derived from an adult woman who had mild COVID-19 (a few samples of this study predate the infection). Cell type and time point are not known. CDR3 DNA sequence: TGTGCCAGCAGGGCAGACCTCTCTGGAAACACCATATATTTT. Its translation: CASRADLSGNTIYF.